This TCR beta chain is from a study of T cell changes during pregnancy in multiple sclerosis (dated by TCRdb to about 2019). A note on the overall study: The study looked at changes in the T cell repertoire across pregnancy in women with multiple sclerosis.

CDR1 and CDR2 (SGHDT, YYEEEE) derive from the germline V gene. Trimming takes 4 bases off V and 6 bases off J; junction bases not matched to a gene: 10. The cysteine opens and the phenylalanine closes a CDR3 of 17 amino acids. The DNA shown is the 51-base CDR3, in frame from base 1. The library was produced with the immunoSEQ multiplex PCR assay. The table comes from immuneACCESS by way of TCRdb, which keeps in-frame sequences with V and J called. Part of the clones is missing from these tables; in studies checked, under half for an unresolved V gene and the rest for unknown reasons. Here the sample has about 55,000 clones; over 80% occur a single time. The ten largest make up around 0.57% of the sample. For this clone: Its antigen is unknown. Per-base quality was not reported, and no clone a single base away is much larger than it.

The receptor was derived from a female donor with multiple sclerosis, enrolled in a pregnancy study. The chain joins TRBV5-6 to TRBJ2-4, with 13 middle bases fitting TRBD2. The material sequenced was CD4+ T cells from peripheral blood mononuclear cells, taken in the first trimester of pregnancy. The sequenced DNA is TGTGCCAGCAGCCGCTCCGGACTAGCGGGAGCGCGAAACATTCAGTACTTC. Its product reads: CASSRSGLAGARNIQYF.